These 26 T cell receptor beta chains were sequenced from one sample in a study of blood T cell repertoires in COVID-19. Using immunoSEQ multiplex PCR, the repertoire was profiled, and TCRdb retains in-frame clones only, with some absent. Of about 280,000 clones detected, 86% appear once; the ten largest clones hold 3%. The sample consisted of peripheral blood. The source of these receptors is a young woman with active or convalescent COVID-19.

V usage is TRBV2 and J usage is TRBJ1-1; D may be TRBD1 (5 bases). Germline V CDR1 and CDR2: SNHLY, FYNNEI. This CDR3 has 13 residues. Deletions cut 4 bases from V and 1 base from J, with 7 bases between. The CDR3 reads CASSGQPNTEAFF. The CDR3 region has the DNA TGTGCCAGCAGTGGACAGCCGAACACTGAAGCTTTCTTT.

CDR3 in DNA: TGCGCCAGCAGTGAGTCGGGACTAGTCGCAGATACGCAGTATTTT. Encoded protein: CASSESGLVADTQYF. This chain links TRBV10-1 with TRBJ2-3, with 8 bases that match TRBD2. Germline loops: CDR1 WNHNN, CDR2 SYGVQD (reference sequence). This CDR3 comprises 15 residues. V lost 0 bases to trimming and J lost 4 bases; unmatched junction nucleotides: 3.

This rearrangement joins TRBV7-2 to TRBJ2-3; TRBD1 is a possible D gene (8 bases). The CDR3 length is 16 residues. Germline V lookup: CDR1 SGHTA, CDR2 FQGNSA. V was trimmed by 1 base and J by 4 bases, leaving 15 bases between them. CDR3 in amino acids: CASSLVGQGGADTQYF. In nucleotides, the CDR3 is TGTGCCAGCAGCTTAGTAGGACAGGGAGGGGCAGATACGCAGTATTTT.

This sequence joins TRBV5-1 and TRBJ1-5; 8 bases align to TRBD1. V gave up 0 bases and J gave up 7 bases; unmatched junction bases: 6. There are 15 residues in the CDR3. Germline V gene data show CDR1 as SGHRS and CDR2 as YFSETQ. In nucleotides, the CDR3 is TGCGCCAGCAGCTTGGGGACAGGGTCCCTACAGCCCCAGCATTTT. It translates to CASSLGTGSLQPQHF.

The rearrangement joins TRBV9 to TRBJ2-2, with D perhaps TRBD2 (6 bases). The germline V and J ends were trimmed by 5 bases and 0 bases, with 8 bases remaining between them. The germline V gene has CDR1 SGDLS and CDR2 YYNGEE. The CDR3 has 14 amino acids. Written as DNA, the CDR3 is TGTGCCAGCAGAGCGGGTCCGAACACCGGGGAGCTGTTTTTT. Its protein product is CASRAGPNTGELFF.

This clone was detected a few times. The CDR3 loop is CASSRQGREEKLFF. The CDR3 DNA is TGTGCCAGCAGCAGACAGGGTCGGGAAGAAAAACTGTTTTTT. V is TRBV2 and J is TRBJ1-4; 7 nucleotides align to TRBD1. Germline CDR1 reads SNHLY; CDR2 reads FYNNEI. V lost 6 bases and J lost 8; bases outside the gene matches: 9. The CDR3 sequence is 14 residues long.

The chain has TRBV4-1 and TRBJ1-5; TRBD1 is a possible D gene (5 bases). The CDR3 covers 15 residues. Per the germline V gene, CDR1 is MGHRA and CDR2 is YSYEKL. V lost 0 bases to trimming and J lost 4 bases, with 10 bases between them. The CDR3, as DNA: TGCGCCAGCAGCCAAGATGGGTCAGGGAATCAGCCCCAGCATTTT. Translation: CASSQDGSGNQPQHF.

CDR3 loop: CASKKGSSSGANVLTF. CDR3 nucleotides: TGTGCCAGCAAAAAGGGGTCAAGCTCTGGGGCCAACGTCCTGACTTTC. The V and J genes are TRBV2 and TRBJ2-6; tentatively, D is TRBD1 (5 bases). V lost 7 bases and J 0 bases, leaving 13 bases between the germline ends. Looked up from germline, CDR1 is SNHLY and CDR2 is FYNNEI. The CDR3 consists of 16 residues.

In DNA form, the CDR3 reads TGTGCCAGCAGGCGAACGACAGGGGTTGGGGCCAACGTCCTGACTTTC. The encoded protein is CASRRTTGVGANVLTF. The chain couples TRBV28 to TRBJ2-6; 8 positions agree with TRBD1. V dropped 6 bases and J dropped 3; count of bases not matched to a gene: 7. CDR1 MDHEN and CDR2 SYDVKM come from the germline V gene. The CDR3 is 16 residues long.

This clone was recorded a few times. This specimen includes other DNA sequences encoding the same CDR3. Here the CDR3 reads CASSLRGGGTEAFF. Written as DNA, the CDR3 is TGTGCCAGCAGCTTAAGGGGCGGGGGCACTGAAGCTTTCTTT. This sequence joins TRBV7-2 and TRBJ1-1; TRBD1 is a possible D gene (5 bases). Per germline, CDR1 SGHTA and CDR2 FQGNSA. This CDR3 region has 14 residues. V gave up 2 bases and J gave up 4 bases, with 11 bases separating them.

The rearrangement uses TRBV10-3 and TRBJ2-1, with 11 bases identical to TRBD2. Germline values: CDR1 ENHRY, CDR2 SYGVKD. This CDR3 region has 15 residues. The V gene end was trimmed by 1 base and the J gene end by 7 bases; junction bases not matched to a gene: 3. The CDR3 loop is CAISEWGLAVNEQFF. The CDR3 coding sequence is TGTGCCATCAGTGAGTGGGGACTAGCGGTTAATGAGCAGTTCTTC.

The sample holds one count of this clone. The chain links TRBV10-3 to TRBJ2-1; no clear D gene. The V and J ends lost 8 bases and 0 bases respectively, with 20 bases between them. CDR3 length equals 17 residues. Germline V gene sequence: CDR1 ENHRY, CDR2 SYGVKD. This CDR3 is CAIDQGFPASSYNEQFF. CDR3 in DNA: TGTGCCATCGATCAAGGTTTCCCAGCGAGCTCCTACAATGAGCAGTTCTTC.

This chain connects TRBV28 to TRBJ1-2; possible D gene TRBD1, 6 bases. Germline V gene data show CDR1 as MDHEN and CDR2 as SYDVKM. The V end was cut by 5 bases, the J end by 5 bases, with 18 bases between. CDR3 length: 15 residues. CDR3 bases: TGTGCCAGCAGTCCTAGCGGGTGGGGGCGGTATGGCTACACCTTC. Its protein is CASSPSGWGRYGYTF.

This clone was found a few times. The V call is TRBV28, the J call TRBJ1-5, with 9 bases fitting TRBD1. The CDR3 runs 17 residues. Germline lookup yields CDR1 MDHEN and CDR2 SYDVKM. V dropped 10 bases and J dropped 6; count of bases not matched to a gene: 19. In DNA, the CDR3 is TGTGCCACCAAACGAGGGACAGGGCGCACAATGGGTCAGCCCCAGCATTTT. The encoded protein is CATKRGTGRTMGQPQHF.

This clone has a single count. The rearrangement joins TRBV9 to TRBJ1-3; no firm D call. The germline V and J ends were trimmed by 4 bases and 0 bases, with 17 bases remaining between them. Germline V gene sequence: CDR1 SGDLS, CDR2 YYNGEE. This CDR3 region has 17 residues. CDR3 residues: CASSSRGGLRSGNTIYF. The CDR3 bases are TGTGCCAGCAGCTCCCGAGGCGGGCTACGCTCTGGAAACACCATATATTTT. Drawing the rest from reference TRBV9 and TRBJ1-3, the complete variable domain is DSGVTQTPKHLITATGQRVTLRCSPRSGDLSVYWYQQSLDQGLQFLIQYYNGEERAKGNILERFSAQQFPDLHSELNLSSLELGDSALYFCASSSRGGLRSGNTIYFGEGSWLTVV.

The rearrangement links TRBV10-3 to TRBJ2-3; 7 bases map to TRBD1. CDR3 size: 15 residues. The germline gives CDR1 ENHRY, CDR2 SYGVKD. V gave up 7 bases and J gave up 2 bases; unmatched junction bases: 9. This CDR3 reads CAINKQGTNTDTQYF. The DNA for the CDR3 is TGTGCCATCAACAAACAGGGGACGAACACAGATACGCAGTATTTT.

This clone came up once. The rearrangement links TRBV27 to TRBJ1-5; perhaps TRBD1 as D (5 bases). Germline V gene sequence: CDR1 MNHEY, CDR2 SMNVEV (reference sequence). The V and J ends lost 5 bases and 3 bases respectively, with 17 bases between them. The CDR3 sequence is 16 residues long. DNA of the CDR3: TGTGCCAGCAGTCCTCGACAGAGAGGCCCCAATCAGCCCCAGCATTTT. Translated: CASSPRQRGPNQPQHF.

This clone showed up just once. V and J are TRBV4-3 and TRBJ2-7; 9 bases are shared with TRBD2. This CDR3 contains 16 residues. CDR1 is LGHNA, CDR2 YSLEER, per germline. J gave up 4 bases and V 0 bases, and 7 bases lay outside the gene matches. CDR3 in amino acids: CASSQESTSGFYEQYF. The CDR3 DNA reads TGCGCCAGCAGCCAAGAGTCAACTAGCGGGTTTTACGAGCAGTACTTC.

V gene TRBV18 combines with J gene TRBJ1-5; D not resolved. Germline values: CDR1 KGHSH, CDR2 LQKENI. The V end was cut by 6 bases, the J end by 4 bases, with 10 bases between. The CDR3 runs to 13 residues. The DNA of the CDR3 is TGTGCCAGCTCGCCTTACAGAAATCAGCCCCAGCATTTT. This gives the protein CASSPYRNQPQHF.

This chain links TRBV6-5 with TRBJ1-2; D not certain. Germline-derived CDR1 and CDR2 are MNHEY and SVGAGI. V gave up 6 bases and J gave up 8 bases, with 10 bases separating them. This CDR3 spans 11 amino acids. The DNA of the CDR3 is TGTGCCAGCAGCTCGGAGTACGGCTACACCTTC. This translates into CASSSEYGYTF.

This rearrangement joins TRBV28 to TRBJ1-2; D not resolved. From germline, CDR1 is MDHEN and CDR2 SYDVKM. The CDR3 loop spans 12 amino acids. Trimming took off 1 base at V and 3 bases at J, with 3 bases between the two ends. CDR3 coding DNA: TGTGCCAGCAGTTTATTAGACTATGGCTACACCTTC. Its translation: CASSLLDYGYTF.

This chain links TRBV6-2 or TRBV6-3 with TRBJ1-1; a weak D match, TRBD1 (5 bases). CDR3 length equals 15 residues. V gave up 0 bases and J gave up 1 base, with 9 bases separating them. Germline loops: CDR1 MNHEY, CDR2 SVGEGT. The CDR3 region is CASSYSGGKNTEAFF. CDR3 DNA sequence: TGTGCCAGCAGTTACTCTGGGGGGAAGAACACTGAAGCTTTCTTT.

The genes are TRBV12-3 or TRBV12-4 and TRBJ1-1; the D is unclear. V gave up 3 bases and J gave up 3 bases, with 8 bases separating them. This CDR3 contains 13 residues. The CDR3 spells CASSFAGYTEAFF. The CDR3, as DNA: TGTGCCAGCAGTTTTGCGGGGTACACTGAAGCTTTCTTT.

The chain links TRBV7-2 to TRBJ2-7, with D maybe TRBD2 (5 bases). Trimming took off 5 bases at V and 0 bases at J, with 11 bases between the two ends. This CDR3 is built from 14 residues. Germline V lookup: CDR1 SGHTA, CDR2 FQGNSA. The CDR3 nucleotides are TGTGCCAGCAGCCTACTTAGCGACTCCTACGAGCAGTACTTC. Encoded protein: CASSLLSDSYEQYF.

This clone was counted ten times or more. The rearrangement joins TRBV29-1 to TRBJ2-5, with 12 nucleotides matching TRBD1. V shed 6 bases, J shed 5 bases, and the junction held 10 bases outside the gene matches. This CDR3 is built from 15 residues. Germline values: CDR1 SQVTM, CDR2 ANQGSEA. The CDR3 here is CSVRDRGLGRETQYF. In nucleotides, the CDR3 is TGCAGCGTGAGGGACAGGGGGCTTGGTAGGGAGACCCAGTACTTC. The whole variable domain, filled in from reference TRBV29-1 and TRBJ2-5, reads SAVISQKPSRDICQRGTSLTIQCQVDSQVTMMFWYRQQPGQSLTLIATANQGSEATYESGFVIDKFPISRPNLTFSTLTVSNMSPEDSSIYLCSVRDRGLGRETQYFGPGTRLLVL.

The CDR3 sequence is CASSPGLNMNTEAFF. The CDR3, as DNA: TGTGCCAGCAGCCCCGGACTTAATATGAACACTGAAGCTTTCTTT. J is TRBJ1-1 and V is TRBV5-4; no clear D. The CDR3 extends over 15 amino acids. Per germline, CDR1 SGHNT and CDR2 YYREEE (reference sequence). Trimming took 4 bases from V and 0 from J, leaving 13 bases between them.